The TCR beta chain described here comes from a study of control samples from healthy donors and cancer patients. Sequencing was performed with immunoSEQ multiplex PCR; in TCRdb, only in-frame clones are kept and a portion is missing. The sample consists of 100,000 to 150,000 clones, 80% to 95% of them appearing once. The CDR3 sequence is 16 residues long. Germline V gives CDR1 SGHTA, CDR2 FQGNSA. V was pared by 0 bases and J by 2 bases, with 1 base of the junction left unmatched. The V gene is TRBV7-2, the J gene TRBJ2-1, with TRBD2 identical over 10 bases. This TCR derives from a man aged 35 to 55 in good health. The source material was blood. CDR3 bases: TGTGCCAGCAGCTTAGCGAGCGGGGGGGCCTACAATGAGCAGTTCTTC. Its protein product is CASSLASGGAYNEQFF.